This entry describes one T cell receptor beta chain. Its antigen is not identified. The ends were cut back, 6 bases at V and 5 bases at J, with 14 bases in the middle. Germline lookup yields CDR1 LNHDA and CDR2 SQIVND (reference sequence). The CDR3 covers 14 residues. The data belong to a study of response to subunit inactivated influenza vaccine. Study-level results: Few additional T cells are recruited per seasonal influenza vaccination, authors suggested.

TCRdb used MiXCR to reprocess the RT-PCR reads, holding one entry per CDR3 protein. The table includes approximately 500,000 distinct CDR3 sequences, approximately 12% detected once. The specimen comprised PBMCs from blood, sampled 35 to 45 days after vaccination. V gene TRBV19 combines with J gene TRBJ2-1; D possibly corresponds to TRBD2 (5 bases). This clonotype was obtained from a man in his fifties who received an inactivated influenza vaccine. The CDR3 DNA sequence: TGTGCCAGTAGACGCTTTGGAGGTGACAATGAGCAGTTCTTC. It is translated as CASRRFGGDNEQFF.